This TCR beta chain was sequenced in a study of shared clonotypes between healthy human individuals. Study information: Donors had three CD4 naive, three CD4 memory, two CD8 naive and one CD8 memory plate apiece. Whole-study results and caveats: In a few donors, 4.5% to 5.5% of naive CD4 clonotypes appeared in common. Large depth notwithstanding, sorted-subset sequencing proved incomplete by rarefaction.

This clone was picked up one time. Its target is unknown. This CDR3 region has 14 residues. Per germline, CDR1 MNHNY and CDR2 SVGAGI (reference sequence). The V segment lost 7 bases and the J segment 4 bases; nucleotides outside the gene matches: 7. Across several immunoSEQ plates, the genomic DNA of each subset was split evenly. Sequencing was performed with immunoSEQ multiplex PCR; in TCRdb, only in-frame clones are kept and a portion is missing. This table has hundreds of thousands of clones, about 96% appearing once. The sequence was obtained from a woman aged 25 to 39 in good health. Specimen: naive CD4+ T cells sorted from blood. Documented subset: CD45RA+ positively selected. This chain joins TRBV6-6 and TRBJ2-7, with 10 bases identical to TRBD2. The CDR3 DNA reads TGTGCCAGCAACTTAGCGGGAGGTAGTTACGAGCAGTACTTC. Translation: CASNLAGGSYEQYF.